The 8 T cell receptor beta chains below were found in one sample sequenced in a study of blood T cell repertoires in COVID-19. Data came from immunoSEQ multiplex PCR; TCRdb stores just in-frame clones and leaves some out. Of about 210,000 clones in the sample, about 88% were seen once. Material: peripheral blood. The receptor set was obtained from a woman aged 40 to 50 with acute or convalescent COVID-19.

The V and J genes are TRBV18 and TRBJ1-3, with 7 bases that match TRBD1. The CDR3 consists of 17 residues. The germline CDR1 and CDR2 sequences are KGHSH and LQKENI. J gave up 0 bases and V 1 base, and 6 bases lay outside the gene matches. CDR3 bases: TGTGCCAGCTCACCACGATTGACAGGGATCTCTGGAAACACCATATATTTT. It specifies CASSPRLTGISGNTIYF.

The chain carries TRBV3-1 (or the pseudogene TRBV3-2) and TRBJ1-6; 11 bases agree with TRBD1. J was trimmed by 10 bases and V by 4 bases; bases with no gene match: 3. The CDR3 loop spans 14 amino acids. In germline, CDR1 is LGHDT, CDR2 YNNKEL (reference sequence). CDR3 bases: TGTGCCAGCAGCCTGGACAGGGGGCCCTCACCCCTCCACTTT. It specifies CASSLDRGPSPLHF.

The CDR3: CASSPGGQHYGYTF. In DNA form, the CDR3 reads TGTGCCAGCAGCCCAGGCGGACAACACTATGGCTACACCTTC. The chain uses TRBV7-8 and TRBJ1-2, with D perhaps matching TRBD1 (5 bases). This CDR3 comprises 14 residues. Germline-derived CDR1 and CDR2 are SGHVS and FQNEAQ. V shed 5 bases and J shed 3 bases, with 13 bases lying between them.

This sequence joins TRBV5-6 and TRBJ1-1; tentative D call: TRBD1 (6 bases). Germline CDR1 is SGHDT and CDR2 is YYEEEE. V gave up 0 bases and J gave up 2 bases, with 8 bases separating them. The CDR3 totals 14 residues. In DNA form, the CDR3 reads TGTGCCAGCAGCTTGGCGGGACACAACACTGAAGCTTTCTTT. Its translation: CASSLAGHNTEAFF. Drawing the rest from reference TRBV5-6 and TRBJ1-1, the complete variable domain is DAGVTQSPTHLIKTRGQQVTLRCSPKSGHDTVSWYQQALGQGPQFIFQYYEEEERQRGNFPDRFSGHQFPNYSSELNVNALLLGDSALYLCASSLAGHNTEAFFGQGTRLTVV.

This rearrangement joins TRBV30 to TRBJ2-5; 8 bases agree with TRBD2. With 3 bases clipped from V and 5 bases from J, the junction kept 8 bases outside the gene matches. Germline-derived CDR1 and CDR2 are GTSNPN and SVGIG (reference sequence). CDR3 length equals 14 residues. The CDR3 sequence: CAWSRTSGGETQYF. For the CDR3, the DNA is TGTGCCTGGAGCCGTACCAGCGGGGGTGAGACCCAGTACTTC.

The CDR3 nucleotides read TGCGCCAGCAGCTCAAGATTGGGCAGGGTGAACACTGAAGCTTTCTTT. It translates to CASSSRLGRVNTEAFF. The chain is built from TRBV4-1 and TRBJ1-1, with a tentative D call TRBD1 (5 bases). Trimming cost V 5 bases and J 0 bases, with 16 bases left between them. The germline V gene has CDR1 MGHRA and CDR2 YSYEKL. The CDR3 runs to 16 residues.

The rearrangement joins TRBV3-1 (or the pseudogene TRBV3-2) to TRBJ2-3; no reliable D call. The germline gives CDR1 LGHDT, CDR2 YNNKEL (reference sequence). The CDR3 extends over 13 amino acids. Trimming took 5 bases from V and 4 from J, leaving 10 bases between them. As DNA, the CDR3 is TGTGCCAGCAGCTTCCGAGCTGCAGATACGCAGTATTTT. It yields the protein CASSFRAADTQYF.

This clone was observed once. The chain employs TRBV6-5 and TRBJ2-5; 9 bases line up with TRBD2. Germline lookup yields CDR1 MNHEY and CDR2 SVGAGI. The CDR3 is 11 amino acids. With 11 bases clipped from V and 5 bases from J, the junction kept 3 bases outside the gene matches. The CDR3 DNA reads TGTGCCGCGGGGGGGAGCGAGACCCAGTACTTC. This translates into CAAGGSETQYF.